The present T cell receptor (beta chain) was sequenced within a study of chemoradiotherapy in HPV16-positive cancers. For the study at large: Candidate HPV-specific clones and shared TCR motifs came from two HPV16-positive patients.

This table comes from immunoSEQ multiplex PCR, and its TCRdb copy is limited to in-frame clones, with some not included. The table shows roughly 1,400 clones, with around 87% occurring only once. Repertoires were sampled repeatedly during chemoradiotherapy. A note on this clone: Its antigen is not identified.

The study, taken as a whole, reports: Functional assays defining HPV-specific T cells used only a couple of HPV16-positive patients. Non-HPV-specific T cells did not expand in tumors during treatment, whereas candidate HPV-specific clones and E7-related motifs did.

The CDR3 totals 16 residues. The V end lost 4 bases, the J end lost 3 bases, and 19 bases lay between the germline ends. Germline loops: CDR1 SGHNT, CDR2 YYREEE (reference sequence). V usage is TRBV5-4 and J usage is TRBJ2-5; D could derive from TRBD1 or TRBD2 (5 bases each). The sample here was tumor tissue, taken from a patient who underwent chemoradiotherapy. The receptor's source is a human donor with HPV-associated anogenital cancer. CDR3 sequence reads: CASSQDSLGVKETQYF. CDR3 nucleotide sequence: TGTGCCAGCAGCCAAGACAGTCTGGGAGTCAAAGAGACCCAGTACTTC.